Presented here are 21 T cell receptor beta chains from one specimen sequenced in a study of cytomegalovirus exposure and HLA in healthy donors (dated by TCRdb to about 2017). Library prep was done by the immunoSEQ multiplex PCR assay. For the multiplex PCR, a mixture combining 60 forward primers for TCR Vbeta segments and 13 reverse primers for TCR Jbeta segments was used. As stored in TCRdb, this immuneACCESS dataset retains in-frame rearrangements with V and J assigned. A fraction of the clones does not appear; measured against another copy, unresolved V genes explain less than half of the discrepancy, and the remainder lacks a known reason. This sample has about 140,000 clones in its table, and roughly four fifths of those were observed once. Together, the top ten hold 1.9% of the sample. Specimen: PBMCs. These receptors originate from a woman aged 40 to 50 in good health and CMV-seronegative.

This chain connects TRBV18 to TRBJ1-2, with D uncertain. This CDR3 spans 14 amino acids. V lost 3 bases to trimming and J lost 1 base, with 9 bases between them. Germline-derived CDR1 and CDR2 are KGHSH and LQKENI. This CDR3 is CASSPTGDNYGYTF. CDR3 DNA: TGTGCCAGCTCACCGACCGGGGATAACTATGGCTACACCTTC.

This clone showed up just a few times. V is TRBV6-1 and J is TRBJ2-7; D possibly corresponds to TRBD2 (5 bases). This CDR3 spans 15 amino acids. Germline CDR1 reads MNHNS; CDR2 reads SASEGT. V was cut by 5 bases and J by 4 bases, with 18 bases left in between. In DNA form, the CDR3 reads TGTGCCAGCAGTATGTGGACTGGTACTATGTACGAGCAGTACTTC. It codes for CASSMWTGTMYEQYF.

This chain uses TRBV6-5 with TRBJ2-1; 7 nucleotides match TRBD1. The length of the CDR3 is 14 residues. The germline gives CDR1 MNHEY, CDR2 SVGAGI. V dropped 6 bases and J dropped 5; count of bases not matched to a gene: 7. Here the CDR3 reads CASRTIQGNNEQFF. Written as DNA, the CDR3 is TGTGCCAGCAGAACGATACAGGGGAACAATGAGCAGTTCTTC.

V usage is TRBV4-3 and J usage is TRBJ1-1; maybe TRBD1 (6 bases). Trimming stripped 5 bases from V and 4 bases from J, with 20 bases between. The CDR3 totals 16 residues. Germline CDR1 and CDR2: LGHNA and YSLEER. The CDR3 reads CASSTYSLTGSTEAFF. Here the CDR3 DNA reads TGCGCCAGCAGCACCTACTCTCTAACAGGGTCCACTGAAGCTTTCTTT.

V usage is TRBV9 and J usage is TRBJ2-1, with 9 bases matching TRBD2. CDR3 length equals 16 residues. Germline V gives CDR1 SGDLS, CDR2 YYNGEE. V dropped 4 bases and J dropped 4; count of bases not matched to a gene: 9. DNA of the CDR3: TGTGCCAGCAGCATGGACGCGACTAGCGGTTACAATGAGCAGTTCTTC. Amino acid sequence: CASSMDATSGYNEQFF.

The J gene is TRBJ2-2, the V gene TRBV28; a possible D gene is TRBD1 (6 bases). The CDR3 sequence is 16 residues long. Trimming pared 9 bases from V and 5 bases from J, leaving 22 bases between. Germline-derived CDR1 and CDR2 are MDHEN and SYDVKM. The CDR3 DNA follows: TGTGCCAGTATACAGGGCAAATGGCTAAGGACCGGGGAGCTGTTTTTT. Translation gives CASIQGKWLRTGELFF.

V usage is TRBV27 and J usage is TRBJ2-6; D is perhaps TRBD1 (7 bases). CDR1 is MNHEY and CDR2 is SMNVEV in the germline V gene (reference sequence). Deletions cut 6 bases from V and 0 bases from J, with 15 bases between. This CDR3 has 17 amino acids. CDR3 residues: CASSRGTAGSGANVLTF. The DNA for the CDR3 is TGTGCCAGCAGCCGGGGGACAGCCGGCTCTGGGGCCAACGTCCTGACTTTC.

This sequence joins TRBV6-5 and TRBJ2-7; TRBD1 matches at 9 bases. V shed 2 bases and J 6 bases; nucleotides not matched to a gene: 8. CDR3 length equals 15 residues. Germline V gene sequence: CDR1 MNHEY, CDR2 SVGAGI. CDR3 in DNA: TGTGCCAGCAGTTACCAGGGACAGGGCGGGCCCGAGCAGTACTTC. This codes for CASSYQGQGGPEQYF.

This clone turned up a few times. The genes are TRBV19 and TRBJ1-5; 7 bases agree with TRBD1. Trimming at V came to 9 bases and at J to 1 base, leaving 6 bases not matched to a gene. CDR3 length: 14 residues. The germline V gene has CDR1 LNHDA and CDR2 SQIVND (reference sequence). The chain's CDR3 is CASRGLVSNQPQHF. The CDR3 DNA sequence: TGTGCCAGCAGGGGGTTGGTGAGCAATCAGCCCCAGCATTTT.

This chain's CDR3 is CAWRRTGAYNSPLHF. The CDR3 DNA reads as TGTGCCTGGAGGCGAACAGGAGCCTATAATTCACCCCTCCACTTT. J is TRBJ1-6 and V is TRBV30, with a tentative D call TRBD1 (5 bases). Germline V gene data show CDR1 as GTSNPN and CDR2 as SVGIG (reference sequence). The V end was cut by 3 bases, the J end by 2 bases, with 11 bases between. This CDR3 is 15 amino acids long.

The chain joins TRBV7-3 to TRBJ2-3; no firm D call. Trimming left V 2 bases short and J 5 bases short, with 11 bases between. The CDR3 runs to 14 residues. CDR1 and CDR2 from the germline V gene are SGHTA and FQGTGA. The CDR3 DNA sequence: TGTGCCAGCAGCTTAGGTTCTATCGGAGATACGCAGTATTTT. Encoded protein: CASSLGSIGDTQYF.

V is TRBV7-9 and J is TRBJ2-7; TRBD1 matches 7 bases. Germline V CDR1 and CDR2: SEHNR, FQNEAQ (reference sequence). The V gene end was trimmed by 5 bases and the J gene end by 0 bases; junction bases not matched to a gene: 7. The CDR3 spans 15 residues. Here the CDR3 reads CASSPYGTASYEQYF. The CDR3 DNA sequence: TGTGCCAGCAGCCCATACGGGACAGCCTCCTACGAGCAGTACTTC.

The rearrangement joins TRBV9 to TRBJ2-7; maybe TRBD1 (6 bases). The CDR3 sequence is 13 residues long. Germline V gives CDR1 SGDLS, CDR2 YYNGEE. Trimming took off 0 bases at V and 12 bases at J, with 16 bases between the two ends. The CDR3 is CASSVDVGAKVYF. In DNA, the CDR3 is TGTGCCAGCAGCGTAGATGTGGGGGCAAAGGTGTACTTC.

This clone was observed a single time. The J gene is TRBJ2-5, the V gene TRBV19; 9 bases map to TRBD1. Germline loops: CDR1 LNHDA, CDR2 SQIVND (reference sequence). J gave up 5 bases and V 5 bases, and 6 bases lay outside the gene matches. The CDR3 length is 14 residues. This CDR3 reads CASSVQGARETQYF. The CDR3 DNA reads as TGTGCCAGTAGTGTACAGGGGGCGCGGGAGACCCAGTACTTC.

CDR3 nucleotide sequence: TGCGCCAGGAGGCGCTCCTACGAGCAGTACTTC. Its translation: CARRRSYEQYF. The chain uses TRBV5-1 and TRBJ2-7; D unclear. CDR1 and CDR2 (germline): SGHRS, YFSETQ. There are 11 residues in the CDR3. V was shortened by 8 bases and J by 0 bases, with 6 bases between the two germline ends.

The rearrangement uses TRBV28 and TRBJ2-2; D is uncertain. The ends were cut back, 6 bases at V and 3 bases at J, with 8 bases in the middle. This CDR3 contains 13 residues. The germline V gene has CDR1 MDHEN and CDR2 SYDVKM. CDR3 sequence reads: CASSRVYTGELFF. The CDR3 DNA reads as TGTGCCAGCAGCCGGGTTTACACCGGGGAGCTGTTTTTT.

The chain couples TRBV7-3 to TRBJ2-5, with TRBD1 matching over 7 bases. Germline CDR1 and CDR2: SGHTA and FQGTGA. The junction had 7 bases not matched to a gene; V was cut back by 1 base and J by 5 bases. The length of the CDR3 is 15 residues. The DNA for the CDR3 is TGTGCCAGCAGCTTAATTCCAGGGGGAGCGGAGACCCAGTACTTC. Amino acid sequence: CASSLIPGGAETQYF.

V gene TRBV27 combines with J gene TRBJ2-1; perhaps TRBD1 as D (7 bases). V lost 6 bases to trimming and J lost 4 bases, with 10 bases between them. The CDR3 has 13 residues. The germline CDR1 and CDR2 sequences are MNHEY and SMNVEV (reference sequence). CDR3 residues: CASRQGGYNEQFF. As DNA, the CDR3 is TGTGCCAGCAGGCAGGGGGGTTACAATGAGCAGTTCTTC.

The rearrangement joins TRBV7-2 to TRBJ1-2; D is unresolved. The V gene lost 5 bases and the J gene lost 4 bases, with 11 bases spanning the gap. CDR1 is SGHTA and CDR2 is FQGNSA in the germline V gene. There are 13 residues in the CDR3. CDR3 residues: CASSTSGFYGYTF. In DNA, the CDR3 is TGTGCCAGCAGCACCTCAGGTTTCTATGGCTACACCTTC.

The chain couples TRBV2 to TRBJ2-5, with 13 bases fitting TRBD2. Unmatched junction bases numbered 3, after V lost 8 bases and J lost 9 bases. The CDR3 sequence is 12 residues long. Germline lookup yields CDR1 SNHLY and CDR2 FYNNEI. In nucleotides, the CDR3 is TGTGCCAGCGGGACTAGCGGGATAGCCCAGTACTTC. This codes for CASGTSGIAQYF. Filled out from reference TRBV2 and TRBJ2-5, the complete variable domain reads EPEVTQTPSHQVTQMGQEVILRCVPISNHLYFYWYRQILGQKVEFLVSFYNNEISEKSEIFDDQFSVERPDGSNFTLKIRSTKLEDSAMYFCASGTSGIAQYFGPGTRLLVL.

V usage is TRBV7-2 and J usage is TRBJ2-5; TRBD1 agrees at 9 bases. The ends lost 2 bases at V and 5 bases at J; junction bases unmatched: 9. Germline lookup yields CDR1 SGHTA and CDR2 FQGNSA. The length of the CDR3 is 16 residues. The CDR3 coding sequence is TGTGCCAGCAGCTTAAACCCGGGACAGGGCTGGGAGACCCAGTACTTC. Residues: CASSLNPGQGWETQYF.